Sequencing of this TCR beta chain was carried out in a study of T cell responses to AZD1222 COVID-19 vaccine. Study-level results: The span of vaccine-associated CD4 TCRs extended across spike, with dominance at 160-218 and 743-854. Only a handful of people who got AZD1222 tested seropositive at baseline.

This CDR3 region has 15 residues. Germline V gene sequence: CDR1 SEHNR, CDR2 FQNEAQ (reference sequence). Trimming cost V 1 base and J 0 bases, with 6 bases left between them. On this clone itself: Its antigen is undetermined.

Libraries were prepared by immunoSEQ multiplex PCR; TCRdb keeps only in-frame clonotypes and omits some of them. The data contain tens of thousands of clones, about nine tenths of them singletons. This sequence originates from an adult in good health. The sequencing used peripheral blood, collected on day 0 of AZD1222 vaccination. The J gene is TRBJ2-2, the V gene TRBV7-9; D uncertain. The CDR3 nucleotides read TGTGCCAGCAGCTTAGACAGCCCGAACACCGGGGAGCTGTTTTTT. It translates to CASSLDSPNTGELFF.